These 25 T cell receptor beta chains were sequenced from one sample in a study of T-cell reconstitution after alpha-beta-depleted transplantation in children. Preparation of the TCRbeta library used unique molecular identifiers. TCRdb re-derived calls from the PCR reads in MiXCR, one entry per CDR3 protein. The sample consists of some 190,000 distinct CDR3 sequences, around 10% of them appearing once. The sequencing here drew on PBMCs, taken before TCRalphabeta/CD19-depleted stem cell transplant. All receptors derive from a boy aged 2 to 10 with acute myeloid leukemia, due to receive a stem cell transplant.

Turning to this clonotype: A read error may produce the germline difference seen at one junction end. This sequence joins TRBV28 and TRBJ1-1, with TRBD1 matching over 7 bases. In germline, CDR1 is MDHEN, CDR2 SYDVKM. The CDR3 consists of 15 residues. The CDR3 DNA reads TGTGCCATCAGTTCCTCCGGGACAGTGAACACTGAAGCTTTCTTT. Translation gives CAISSSGTVNTEAFF.

This clonotype is a singleton in its sample. This may arise from a read error, as a much more abundant clone is one base away. The rearrangement links TRBV5-1 to TRBJ2-1; D unclear. V was clipped by 4 bases and J by 6 bases, with 11 bases between them. Germline CDR1 and CDR2: SGHRS and YFSETQ. The CDR3 contains 13 residues. CDR3 coding DNA: TGCGCCAGCAGCCGTACTACTTGCAATGAGCAGTTCTTC. This sequence encodes CASSRTTCNEQFF. The full variable domain, with the rest looked up from reference TRBV5-1 and TRBJ2-1, is KAGVTQTPRYLIKTRGQQVTLSCSPISGHRSVSWYQQTPGQGLQFLFEYFSETQRNKGNFPGRFSGRQFSNSRSEMNVSTLELGDSALYLCASSRTTCNEQFFGPGTRLTVL.

This clonotype was observed many times. The chain employs TRBV7-9 and TRBJ2-7, with a possible D match to TRBD1 (5 bases). The germline V gene encodes CDR1 SEHNR and CDR2 FQNEAQ (reference sequence). The V gene lost 2 bases and the J gene lost 3 bases, with 11 bases spanning the gap. The CDR3 contains 14 residues. The CDR3 bases are TGTGCCAGCAGCTTAATTGGTCAGGGCTACGAGCAGTACGTC. Residues: CASSLIGQGYEQYV.

Notes on this clonotype: With a much larger clone just one base away, this may be a read error. The chain uses TRBV20-1 and TRBJ1-1; D uncertain. V was shortened by 4 bases and J by 6 bases, with 12 bases between the two germline ends. The V gene's germline CDR1 is DFQATT and CDR2 SNEGSKA (reference sequence). This CDR3 is 12 amino acids long. CDR3: CSAIGYSPEAFF. For the CDR3, the DNA is TGCAGTGCTATCGGGTATTCTCCTGAAGCTTTCTTT.

In its sample, this clonotype was seen many times. The chain carries TRBV10-2 and TRBJ2-3, with 8 bases that match TRBD2. Germline CDR1 and CDR2: WSHSY and SAAADI. The CDR3 is made up of 14 amino acids. V gave up 8 bases and J gave up 2 bases; unmatched junction bases: 6. The CDR3 DNA reads as TGCGCCAGCTGCGGGGGGCCTCCCACAGATACGCAGTATTTT. It yields the protein CASCGGPPTDTQYF.

This clonotype was observed many times. This rearrangement joins TRBV4-1 to TRBJ2-1, with D possibly matching TRBD2 (5 bases). This CDR3 is built from 19 residues. CDR1 and CDR2 from the germline V gene are MGHRA and YSYEKL. The V end was cut by 1 base, the J end by 0 bases, with 19 bases between. The DNA for the CDR3 is TGCGCCAGCAGCCAAGGGCGTCTAGCTGAATCCAGCTCCTACAATGAGCAGTTCTTC. Translating gives CASSQGRLAESSSYNEQFF.

This clonotype came up many times. This chain connects TRBV21-1 to TRBJ2-5; the D call in the table, TRBD1, was not verified against the DNA. TRBV21-1 represents a pseudogene. This CDR3 has 15 residues. The CDR3 is CASSKELQGRETQYF. CDR3 nucleotides: TGTGCCAGCAGCAAAGAGCTGCAGGGGAGGGAGACCCAGTACTTC.

The table lists this clonotype with many counts. The gene calls are TRBV5-6 and TRBJ1-2; 7 bases map to TRBD1. CDR1 SGHDT and CDR2 YYEEEE come from the germline V gene. The junction had 10 bases not matched to a gene; V was cut back by 4 bases and J by 7 bases. This CDR3 comprises 14 residues. This CDR3 is CASSEIQGVSGYTF. The CDR3 DNA reads TGTGCCAGCAGCGAGATCCAGGGGGTTAGTGGCTACACCTTC.

This clonotype has at least ten counts. The J gene is TRBJ2-7, the V gene TRBV4-1; D gene uncertain. This CDR3 has 13 amino acids. The germline gives CDR1 MGHRA, CDR2 YSYEKL. V was pared by 2 bases and J by 1 base, with 6 bases between. This chain's CDR3 is CASSQIGSYEQYF. CDR3 bases: TGCGCCAGCAGCCAAATAGGATCCTACGAGCAGTACTTC.

This clonotype was seen ten or more times. The chain is built from TRBV20-1 and TRBJ2-6, with TRBD2 matching over 7 bases. J was trimmed by 2 bases and V by 1 base; bases with no gene match: 2. Germline V gene data show CDR1 as DFQATT and CDR2 as SNEGSKA (reference sequence). There are 15 residues in the CDR3. The CDR3 reads CSARGGGTGANVLTF. Here the CDR3 DNA reads TGCAGTGCTAGAGGCGGGGGAACTGGGGCCAACGTCCTGACTTTC.

This clonotype showed up many times. CDR3 sequence (DNA): TGCAGTGCTAGCCGGGGTAACTACAATGAGCAGTTCTTC. Amino acid sequence: CSASRGNYNEQFF. The rearrangement uses TRBV20-1 and TRBJ2-1, with a possible D match to TRBD2 (5 bases). V lost 3 bases and J lost 3, with 9 bases in between. This CDR3 has 13 residues. Germline V gene sequence: CDR1 DFQATT, CDR2 SNEGSKA (reference sequence).

At least ten counts were recorded for this clonotype. The V and J genes are TRBV20-1 and TRBJ2-7; D is undetermined. The germline V gene encodes CDR1 DFQATT and CDR2 SNEGSKA (reference sequence). Trimming shortened V by 0 bases and J by 4 bases, and 10 bases separated the two germline ends. The CDR3 has 13 amino acids. The CDR3 reads CSARERTRYEQYF. CDR3 sequence (DNA): TGCAGTGCTAGAGAAAGGACGCGATACGAGCAGTACTTC.

Turning to this clonotype: Since a much larger clone is just one base distant, this may be a read error. J is TRBJ1-2 and V is TRBV12-3 or TRBV12-4; 7 nucleotides match TRBD1. This CDR3 is built from 14 residues. CDR3 loop: CASSSTTGNYGDTF. CDR3 DNA: TGTGCCAGCAGTTCAACGACAGGGAACTATGGCGACACCTTC.

This clonotype was picked up many times. The chain is built from TRBV6-1 and TRBJ2-2; TRBD1 might be the D (7 bases). Germline CDR1 is MNHNS and CDR2 is SASEGT. CDR3 length equals 15 residues. V was trimmed by 8 bases and J by 7 bases, leaving 20 bases between them. CDR3 in amino acids: CASLPWRGQDGELFF. The CDR3 DNA reads TGTGCCAGCCTCCCGTGGAGGGGGCAAGACGGGGAGCTGTTTTTT.

Many counts were recorded for this clonotype. The CDR3: CASSEVEERSQYV. CDR3 DNA sequence: TGTGCCAGCAGTGAAGTGGAGGAACGGTCGCAGTACGTC. The V and J genes are TRBV6-1 and TRBJ2-7; tentative D call: TRBD2 (5 bases). Per germline, CDR1 MNHNS and CDR2 SASEGT. The CDR3 is 13 residues long. V lost 1 base to trimming and J lost 9 bases, with 13 bases between them.

Many counts were recorded for this clonotype. The chain is built from TRBV5-1 and TRBJ2-5; 9 bases align to TRBD2. CDR3 length equals 16 residues. Germline loops: CDR1 SGHRS, CDR2 YFSETQ. The V gene end was trimmed by 3 bases and the J gene end by 5 bases; junction bases not matched to a gene: 11. The CDR3 sequence is CASSSSLAGSGETQYF. The DNA of the CDR3 is TGCGCCAGCAGCTCCTCCCTAGCGGGATCAGGGGAGACCCAGTACTTC.

This clonotype has at least ten counts. V and J are TRBV24-1 and TRBJ2-1; D not certain. The CDR3 runs 16 residues. Germline CDR1 is KGHDR and CDR2 is SFDVKD. V was shortened by 3 bases and J by 5 bases, with 16 bases between the two germline ends. CDR3 nucleotide sequence: TGTGCCACCAGTGATCGGAAGGACGGAATAAACAATGAGCAGTTCTTC. This sequence encodes CATSDRKDGINNEQFF.

The table lists this clonotype with many counts. The chain is built from TRBV12-3 or TRBV12-4 and TRBJ2-2; no definite D call. The CDR3 covers 15 residues. Trimming removed 2 bases from V and 3 bases from J, with 10 bases in between. CDR3: CASSLISADTGELFF. CDR3 in DNA: TGTGCCAGCAGTTTAATTTCGGCGGACACCGGGGAGCTGTTTTTT.

This clonotype was observed at least ten times. V is TRBV12-3 or TRBV12-4 and J is TRBJ2-2; D not resolved. Trimming removed 5 bases from V and 2 bases from J, with 9 bases in between. The length of the CDR3 is 14 residues. CDR3: CASSPPENTGELFF. The CDR3 DNA reads TGTGCCAGCAGTCCCCCGGAAAACACCGGGGAGCTGTTTTTT.

The chain is built from TRBV3-1 and TRBJ1-1; D is unclear. Germline lookup yields CDR1 LGHDT and CDR2 YNNKEL (reference sequence). The germline V and J ends were trimmed by 1 base and 1 base, with 4 bases remaining between them. This CDR3 spans 13 amino acids. Here the CDR3 DNA reads TGTGCCAGCAGCCAAGTGAAGAACACTGAAGCTTTCTTT. This sequence encodes CASSQVKNTEAFF.

At least ten counts were recorded for this clonotype. This chain links TRBV6-1 with TRBJ2-5, with D unclear. Germline V gene sequence: CDR1 MNHNS, CDR2 SASEGT. V gave up 0 bases and J gave up 7 bases, with 3 bases separating them. The CDR3 has 11 residues. The CDR3 sequence is CASSEALTQYF. The DNA for the CDR3 is TGTGCCAGCAGTGAAGCCTTGACCCAGTACTTC.

There are many counts of this clonotype. V is TRBV4-2 and J is TRBJ1-3; D is undetermined. CDR3 length equals 16 residues. Trimming removed 4 bases at V and 0 bases at J, with 13 bases between. Germline CDR1 and CDR2: LGHNA and YNFKEQ. CDR3 protein: CASSPRVGYSGNTIYF. CDR3 in DNA: TGTGCCAGCAGCCCGCGCGTAGGGTACTCTGGAAACACCATATATTTT.

This clonotype has ten or more counts. The chain links TRBV28 to TRBJ2-1; unclear D gene. V was cut by 3 bases and J by 2 bases, with 11 bases left in between. This CDR3 contains 15 residues. CDR1 MDHEN and CDR2 SYDVKM come from the germline V gene. The CDR3 bases are TGTGCCAGCAGTTTTCAACCGGGCCCCTACAATGAGCAGTTCTTC. Amino acids: CASSFQPGPYNEQFF.

The gene calls are TRBV7-9 and TRBJ1-1; 7 bases agree with TRBD1. The CDR3 is 14 amino acids. Per the germline V gene, CDR1 is SEHNR and CDR2 is FQNEAQ (reference sequence). V trimming: 1 base; J trimming: 4 bases; junction bases outside the gene matches: 3. This CDR3 reads CASSLDNRGTEAFF. The CDR3 region has the DNA TGTGCCAGCAGCTTAGATAACAGGGGCACTGAAGCTTTCTTT. Looking up the rest from reference TRBV7-9 and TRBJ1-1 gives the full variable domain: DTGVSQNPRHKITKRGQNVTFRCDPISEHNRLYWYRQTLGQGPEFLTYFQNEAQLEKSRLLSDRFSAERPKGSFSTLEIQRTEQGDSAMYLCASSLDNRGTEAFFGQGTRLTVV.

There are a few counts of this clonotype. The chain couples TRBV12-3 or TRBV12-4 to TRBJ1-2, with D hard to call. V lost 1 base and J lost 8, with 8 bases in between. This CDR3 comprises 12 residues. The CDR3 DNA sequence: TGTGCCAGCAGTTTAGAGGGTGGCGGCTACACCTTC. It yields the protein CASSLEGGGYTF.